What follows are 32 T cell receptor beta chains derived from one specimen sequenced in a study of blood T cell repertoires in COVID-19. Assay used: immunoSEQ multiplex PCR; TCRdb lists only in-frame clones, some missing. This sample has some 53,000 clones; 87% occur once, and the top ten carry more than 15%. The specimen sequenced was peripheral blood. Receptors originate from a human donor with active COVID-19. The donor label of this sample is uncertain.

In nucleotides, the CDR3 is TGTGCCAGCAGTTACTCGACAGGGGGGTATGGCTACACCTTC. It yields the protein CASSYSTGGYGYTF. V is TRBV6-6 and J is TRBJ1-2; TRBD1 aligns across 9 bases. The trim removed 0 bases at V and 5 bases at J, leaving 1 base unmatched. The CDR3 covers 14 residues. CDR1 and CDR2 from the germline V gene are MNHNY and SVGAGI (reference sequence).

V usage is TRBV28 and J usage is TRBJ1-2; the D is unclear. The germline CDR1 and CDR2 sequences are MDHEN and SYDVKM. V lost 4 bases and J lost 4, with 7 bases in between. The CDR3 is 12 residues long. Written as DNA, the CDR3 is TGTGCCAGCAGTTCGGGATTCTATGGCTACACCTTC. Translation: CASSSGFYGYTF.

The J gene is TRBJ1-5, the V gene TRBV19; TRBD1 matches at 10 bases. This CDR3 has 17 amino acids. CDR1 is LNHDA, CDR2 SQIVND, per germline (reference sequence). Trimming at V came to 7 bases and at J to 1 base, leaving 10 bases not matched to a gene. The CDR3 here is CASISLRDRGSNQPQHF. Written as DNA, the CDR3 is TGTGCCAGTATATCGTTACGGGACAGGGGAAGCAATCAGCCCCAGCATTTT.

The chain is built from TRBV27 and TRBJ2-7, with 10 bases identical to TRBD1. CDR3 length equals 14 residues. Germline lookup yields CDR1 MNHEY and CDR2 SMNVEV (reference sequence). Trimming removed 3 bases from V and 5 bases from J; junction bases left unmatched: 4. In DNA, the CDR3 is TGTGCCAGCAGTTTGGGACAGGGGCGAAACGAGCAGTACTTC. It yields the protein CASSLGQGRNEQYF.

The chain carries TRBV19 and TRBJ2-6, with 8 bases aligning to TRBD1. V was clipped by 5 bases and J by 0 bases; unmatched bases: 3. This CDR3 comprises 16 residues. CDR1 is LNHDA, CDR2 SQIVND, per germline (reference sequence). DNA of the CDR3: TGTGCCAGTAGTGACAGGGGAGCCTCTGGGGCCAACGTCCTGACTTTC. Amino acid sequence: CASSDRGASGANVLTF.

The sample holds one count of this clone. The chain has TRBV25-1 and TRBJ1-4; D is perhaps TRBD1 (5 bases). CDR3 length: 14 residues. The V gene's germline CDR1 is MGHDK and CDR2 SYGVNS. Trimming took 6 bases from V and 5 from J, leaving 13 bases between them. This CDR3 reads CASSGGTLNEKLFF. CDR3 in DNA: TGTGCCAGCAGCGGCGGGACCCTAAATGAAAAACTGTTTTTT.

The rearrangement uses TRBV27 and TRBJ2-1, with 7 bases fitting TRBD1. CDR1 is MNHEY, CDR2 SMNVEV, per germline (reference sequence). The CDR3 runs to 16 residues. The trim removed 4 bases at V and 7 bases at J, leaving 13 bases unmatched. Written as DNA, the CDR3 is TGTGCCAGCAGTTCCCCGAGGTATCGACAGGGTAATGAGCAGTTCTTC. Translation gives CASSSPRYRQGNEQFF.

The CDR3 protein is CASSARLAGHQETQYF. In DNA, the CDR3 is TGTGCCAGCAGTGCCCGACTAGCGGGGCACCAAGAGACCCAGTACTTC. The rearrangement joins TRBV2 to TRBJ2-5, with 11 bases fitting TRBD2. Germline CDR1 and CDR2: SNHLY and FYNNEI. There are 16 residues in the CDR3. Germline trimming cut 4 bases from V and 0 bases from J; bases unmatched to any gene: 4.

This clone came up once. The genes are TRBV6-2 or TRBV6-3 and TRBJ1-1, with TRBD1 matching over 7 bases. Trimming cost V 0 bases and J 4 bases; bases outside gene matches: 17. The CDR3 covers 19 residues. Germline V CDR1 and CDR2: MNHEY, SVGEGT. The CDR3 sequence is CASSYSWSVGTAWGTEAFF. CDR3 DNA sequence: TGTGCCAGCAGTTACTCGTGGTCGGTGGGGACAGCCTGGGGCACTGAAGCTTTCTTT.

This chain links TRBV2 with TRBJ2-7; TRBD1 agrees at 10 bases. CDR3 length equals 15 residues. CDR1 and CDR2 from the germline V gene are SNHLY and FYNNEI. With 1 base clipped from V and 3 bases from J, the junction kept 3 bases outside the gene matches. The CDR3 protein is CASSEETGGNYEQYF. DNA for the CDR3: TGTGCCAGCAGTGAAGAGACAGGGGGCAACTACGAGCAGTACTTC.

The rearrangement uses TRBV11-2 and TRBJ2-1, with a weak D call TRBD2 (7 bases). CDR1 SGHAT and CDR2 FQNNGV come from the germline V gene. CDR3 length equals 16 residues. V was shortened by 0 bases and J by 10 bases, with 19 bases between the two germline ends. CDR3 in amino acids: CASSLEGRGRLEEQFF. CDR3 nucleotide sequence: TGTGCCAGCAGCTTAGAGGGGCGGGGGCGCCTCGAGGAGCAGTTCTTC.

The chain carries TRBV2 and TRBJ2-2, with D possibly TRBD2 on 5 matching bases. Trimming removed 5 bases from V and 6 bases from J, with 16 bases in between. Germline V gene data show CDR1 as SNHLY and CDR2 as FYNNEI. The CDR3 extends over 15 amino acids. The CDR3 nucleotides read TGTGCCAGCAGTACCGTTGAGGGCAAGGCCGGGGAGCTGTTTTTT. Amino acid sequence: CASSTVEGKAGELFF.

The J gene is TRBJ2-3, the V gene TRBV15, with 8 bases fitting TRBD1. V was pared by 5 bases and J by 6 bases, with 13 bases of the junction left unmatched. The germline V gene encodes CDR1 LNHNV and CDR2 YYDKDF (reference sequence). The CDR3 extends over 16 amino acids. The CDR3 region is CATSGSRDRRTDTQYF. For the CDR3, the DNA is TGTGCCACCAGCGGTTCCCGGGACAGGAGAACGGATACGCAGTATTTT.

The chain carries TRBV25-1 and TRBJ1-4, with unresolved D. This CDR3 comprises 11 residues. The V end was cut by 9 bases, the J end by 10 bases, with 12 bases between. Per the germline V gene, CDR1 is MGHDK and CDR2 is SYGVNS. CDR3 coding DNA: TGTGCCAGTACACCCGGGAGAAAACTGTTTTTT. The encoded protein is CASTPGRKLFF.

J is TRBJ1-6 and V is TRBV6-6, with TRBD1 identical over 7 bases. CDR3 length: 14 residues. Germline V gene sequence: CDR1 MNHNY, CDR2 SVGAGI (reference sequence). V gave up 6 bases and J gave up 10 bases; unmatched junction bases: 9. In DNA, the CDR3 is TGTGCCAGCAGCGAGCGGAGGGGGCAATCACCCCTCCACTTT. This encodes CASSERRGQSPLHF.

This chain connects TRBV4-2 to TRBJ2-2; D gene unclear. Germline CDR1 and CDR2: LGHNA and YNFKEQ. This CDR3 is 15 amino acids long. V lost 4 bases to trimming and J lost 6 bases, with 15 bases between them. The DNA for the CDR3 is TGTGCCAGCAGCCTCAAAGAGACTGAATCCGGGGAGCTGTTTTTT. Translation: CASSLKETESGELFF.

This clone was found a few times. The rearrangement uses TRBV7-6 and TRBJ1-3; D uncertain. There are 17 residues in the CDR3. The germline V gene encodes CDR1 SGHVS and CDR2 FNYEAQ. With 0 bases removed from V and 3 bases from J, the gap between germline ends came to 15 bases. For the CDR3, the DNA is TGTGCCAGCAGCTTAGCGAGGCAATCGAAGCGTGGAAACACCATATATTTT. Its translation: CASSLARQSKRGNTIYF.

This clone occurred once. The chain joins TRBV7-2 to TRBJ1-2; possible D gene TRBD1, 6 bases. Germline V gives CDR1 SGHTA, CDR2 FQGNSA. CDR3 length: 14 residues. The V gene lost 3 bases and the J gene lost 7 bases, with 15 bases spanning the gap. As DNA, the CDR3 is TGTGCCAGCAGCTTGGAACAGGGTGTCGGTGGCTACACCTTC. This gives the protein CASSLEQGVGGYTF.

The genes are TRBV27 and TRBJ1-2; no definite D call. CDR3 length: 13 residues. V was cut by 8 bases and J by 4 bases, with 14 bases left in between. Germline values: CDR1 MNHEY, CDR2 SMNVEV (reference sequence). The CDR3 reads CASRPEQFYGYTF. The CDR3 nucleotides are TGTGCCAGCCGCCCGGAACAGTTCTATGGCTACACCTTC.

In its sample, this clone was seen a few times. The V and J genes are TRBV5-8 and TRBJ1-2; TRBD1 might be the D (6 bases). The germline V gene encodes CDR1 SGHTS and CDR2 YDEGEE. The CDR3 runs to 13 residues. Trimming removed 5 bases from V and 8 bases from J, with 16 bases in between. The CDR3 DNA reads as TGTGCCAGCAGACGAACAGGGTCTGGAGGCTACACCTTC. It translates to CASRRTGSGGYTF. The full variable domain, with the rest looked up from reference TRBV5-8 and TRBJ1-2, is EAGVTQSPTHLIKTRGQQATLRCSPISGHTSVYWYQQALGLGLQFLLWYDEGEERNRGNFPPRFSGRQFPNYSSELNVNALELEDSALYLCASRRTGSGGYTFGSGTRLTVV.

The chain uses TRBV19 and TRBJ1-2, with a tentative D call TRBD1 (6 bases). Trimming stripped 5 bases from V and 3 bases from J, with 13 bases between. Germline V lookup: CDR1 LNHDA, CDR2 SQIVND (reference sequence). This CDR3 is 14 amino acids long. The CDR3: CASSERTAYYGYTF. The CDR3 DNA follows: TGTGCCAGTAGTGAGCGGACAGCCTACTATGGCTACACCTTC.

This chain uses TRBV14 with TRBJ1-2; D remains unclear. The CDR3 consists of 13 residues. From germline, CDR1 is SGHDN and CDR2 FVKESK. Trimming took off 2 bases at V and 7 bases at J, with 11 bases between the two ends. CDR3 region: CASSQHTRGGYTF. CDR3 coding DNA: TGTGCCAGCAGCCAACACACGCGGGGTGGCTACACCTTC.

This chain joins TRBV7-8 and TRBJ2-7; 10 nucleotides line up with TRBD1. Germline lookup yields CDR1 SGHVS and CDR2 FQNEAQ. The CDR3 length is 16 residues. V dropped 1 base and J dropped 0; count of bases not matched to a gene: 3. In DNA, the CDR3 is TGTGCCAGCAGCTTAGGGACAGGGGGTAACTCCTACGAGCAGTACTTC. Translating it yields CASSLGTGGNSYEQYF.

The chain carries TRBV7-9 and TRBJ1-2; tentative D call: TRBD1 (5 bases). CDR3 length: 14 amino acids. Between the trimmed V and J ends, which lost 4 bases and 2 bases, there was a span of 11 bases. CDR1 is SEHNR, CDR2 FQNEAQ, per germline (reference sequence). CDR3 residues: CASSSTDLNYGYTF. The CDR3 region has the DNA TGTGCCAGCAGCTCGACAGACTTAAACTATGGCTACACCTTC.

The genes are TRBV5-1 and TRBJ1-4, with 8 positions matching TRBD1. The CDR3 is 16 amino acids. The ends lost 3 bases at V and 0 bases at J; junction bases unmatched: 4. Germline CDR1 reads SGHRS; CDR2 reads YFSETQ. CDR3 DNA: TGCGCCAGCAGCTCCCAGGGGGCCTCAACTAATGAAAAACTGTTTTTT. This encodes CASSSQGASTNEKLFF. Complete variable domain (other parts from reference TRBV5-1 and TRBJ1-4): KAGVTQTPRYLIKTRGQQVTLSCSPISGHRSVSWYQQTPGQGLQFLFEYFSETQRNKGNFPGRFSGRQFSNSRSEMNVSTLELGDSALYLCASSSQGASTNEKLFFGSGTQLSVL.

The J gene is TRBJ1-1, the V gene TRBV5-1, with 10 positions matching TRBD1. Germline CDR1 reads SGHRS; CDR2 reads YFSETQ. The V and J ends lost 4 bases and 4 bases, in that order; junction bases with no gene match: 7. There are 15 residues in the CDR3. The CDR3: CASSAVGQGGTEAFF. CDR3 bases: TGCGCCAGCAGCGCGGTAGGACAGGGGGGCACTGAAGCTTTCTTT.

The rearrangement links TRBV6-2 or TRBV6-3 to TRBJ2-3, with TRBD2 identical over 8 bases. The CDR3 has 15 residues. CDR1 and CDR2 from the germline V gene are MNHEY and SVGEGT. After removal of 5 bases from V and 8 bases from J, the junction contained 12 bases not matched to a gene. The CDR3 coding sequence is TGTGCCAGCAGTCCCAGCGGGGGCCGGACCGCTACGCAGTATTTT. Its protein product is CASSPSGGRTATQYF.

The gene calls are TRBV5-6 and TRBJ1-2, with D hard to call. This CDR3 contains 15 residues. V lost 2 bases and J lost 0, with 11 bases in between. The germline V gene encodes CDR1 SGHDT and CDR2 YYEEEE. The CDR3 is CASSFERHSNYGYTF. In DNA form, the CDR3 reads TGTGCCAGCAGCTTCGAGAGGCACTCTAACTATGGCTACACCTTC.

V and J are TRBV11-3 and TRBJ2-5, with TRBD2 as a possible D gene (6 bases). Germline CDR1 reads SGHNT; CDR2 reads YENEEA. This CDR3 is 14 amino acids long. V was pared by 5 bases and J by 5 bases, with 15 bases between. CDR3 protein: CASSLHRGSETQYF. The CDR3 region has the DNA TGTGCCAGCAGCCTCCACCGGGGGTCCGAGACCCAGTACTTC.

The J gene is TRBJ2-2, the V gene TRBV7-3; 12 nucleotides line up with TRBD2. V shed 5 bases, J shed 4 bases, and the junction held 11 bases outside the gene matches. The CDR3 is 18 residues long. Germline assignment: CDR1 SGHTA and CDR2 FQGTGA. CDR3 residues: CASSPGWLAGGRTGELFF. In DNA form, the CDR3 reads TGTGCCAGCAGCCCCGGGTGGCTAGCGGGGGGGCGCACCGGGGAGCTGTTTTTT.

V and J are TRBV4-3 and TRBJ1-2, with D tentatively TRBD1 (5 bases). From germline, CDR1 is LGHNA and CDR2 YSLEER. This CDR3 is built from 13 residues. V was shortened by 3 bases and J by 2 bases, with 7 bases between the two germline ends. The CDR3: CASSQGGNYGYTF. For the CDR3, the DNA is TGCGCCAGCAGCCAGGGGGGGAACTATGGCTACACCTTC.

This chain connects TRBV24-1 to TRBJ2-3; 7 bases align to TRBD2. The CDR3 contains 17 residues. V shed 0 bases, J shed 2 bases, and the junction held 7 bases outside the gene matches. Germline CDR1 reads KGHDR; CDR2 reads SFDVKD. The CDR3 sequence is CATSDLGIAGHTDTQYF. Written as DNA, the CDR3 is TGTGCCACCAGTGATTTGGGAATAGCGGGCCACACAGATACGCAGTATTTT.